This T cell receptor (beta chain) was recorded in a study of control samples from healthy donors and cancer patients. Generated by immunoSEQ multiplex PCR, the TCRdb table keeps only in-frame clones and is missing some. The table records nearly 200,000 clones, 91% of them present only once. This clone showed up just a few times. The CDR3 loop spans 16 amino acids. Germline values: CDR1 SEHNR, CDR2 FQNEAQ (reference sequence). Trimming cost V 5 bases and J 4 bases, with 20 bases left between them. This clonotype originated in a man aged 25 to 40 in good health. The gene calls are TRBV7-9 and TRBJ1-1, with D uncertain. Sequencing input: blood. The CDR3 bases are TGTGCCAGCAGCCCCCCGGGCGTTCACCGGGGCACTGAAGCTTTCTTT. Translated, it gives CASSPPGVHRGTEAFF.